This T cell receptor (beta chain) was documented in a study of HIV-infected patients and healthy controls. This clonotype is termed medium-sized (0.01 to 0.1%). With the library built for alpha chains, this beta chain is off target and its frequency is not meaningful. Roughly three months, about 14 weeks, into antiretroviral therapy, follow-up blood was collected. The repertoire came from unfractionated whole blood and reflected all unsorted peripheral T cells. Donors lacked febrile or AIDS-related illness, tumors, and hepatitis B or C coinfection. About 540 ng RNA was reverse transcribed with alpha and beta constant-region primers. Alpha and beta chain libraries were made separately by chain-specific third strand synthesis with multiplexing indices. One entry per CDR3 protein, called by TCRdb with MiXCR from the 5' RACE reads. The sample records 7,900 or so distinct CDR3 sequences, 6.7% being singletons.

Trimming removed 5 bases from V and 6 bases from J; junction bases left unmatched: 4. This CDR3 region has 13 residues. Germline V lookup: CDR1 MNHEY, CDR2 SVGAGI. The chain is built from TRBV6-5 and TRBJ2-3; 8 bases agree with TRBD2. The sequence came from an adult with HIV infection. This material consisted of blood, taken during antiretroviral therapy. The CDR3 DNA reads as TGTGCCAGCAGTCCGGGGGGGCCTGATACGCAGTATTTT. It specifies CASSPGGPDTQYF.